These T cell receptor beta chains were read from a single sample in a study of CD4 T cells in relation to SARS-CoV-2 and coronaviruses. These receptors have no identified antigens. Libraries were prepared by immunoSEQ multiplex PCR; TCRdb keeps only in-frame clonotypes and omits some of them. The table has around 15,000 clones, over 75% seen once; the top ten hold nearly 10%. The specimen sequenced was CD4+ T cells from PBMCs, cultured in vitro. The receptors come from a human donor in good health. The CDR3 runs from the conserved cysteine through the conserved F or W. The D gene is left open where the match is weak. Clone size is given for some rows only: seen once, a few or many times, or a class if the clone is expanded.

d_gene: NA; j_gene: TRBJ2-7; v_gene: TRBV29-1; abundance: few; CDR3aa: CSVEVLRRGQYF; CDR3nt: TGCAGCGTTGAAGTCTTGCGCAGGGGGCAGTACTTC
d_gene: TRBD2; j_gene: TRBJ2-1; v_gene: TRBV2; abundance: NA; CDR3aa: CASSVGSASAGEGEQFF; CDR3nt: TGTGCCAGCAGTGTCGGGAGCGCGTCGGCGGGAGAGGGTGAGCAGTTCTTC
d_gene: NA; j_gene: TRBJ1-1; v_gene: TRBV4-1; abundance: NA; CDR3aa: CASSQDISNTVNTEAFF; CDR3nt: TGCGCCAGCAGCCAAGATATCTCCAATACGGTGAACACTGAAGCTTTCTTT
d_gene: NA; j_gene: TRBJ2-3; v_gene: TRBV30; abundance: NA; CDR3aa: CAWSRIGTDTQYF; CDR3nt: TGTGCCTGGAGTAGGATAGGCACAGATACGCAGTATTTT
d_gene: NA; j_gene: TRBJ1-4; v_gene: TRBV25-1; abundance: NA; CDR3aa: CASSEEGRKLFF; CDR3nt: TGTGCCAGCAGTGAAGAGGGCCGAAAACTGTTTTTT
d_gene: TRBD2; j_gene: TRBJ2-7; v_gene: TRBV5-1; abundance: NA; CDR3aa: CASSLGTSGPYEQYF; CDR3nt: TGCGCCAGCAGCTTGGGGACTAGCGGACCCTACGAGCAGTACTTC
d_gene: NA; j_gene: TRBJ2-5; v_gene: TRBV10-3; abundance: once; CDR3aa: CAISESRGVLQETQYF; CDR3nt: TGTGCCATCAGTGAGTCTAGGGGGGTTCTCCAAGAGACCCAGTACTTC
d_gene: NA; j_gene: TRBJ1-3; v_gene: TRBV28; abundance: NA; CDR3aa: CASSSGQLFSGNTIYF; CDR3nt: TGTGCCAGCAGTTCCGGACAGTTATTCTCTGGAAACACCATATATTTT
d_gene: NA; j_gene: TRBJ1-1; v_gene: TRBV10-3; abundance: NA; CDR3aa: CAISEAPGRSMNTEAFF; CDR3nt: TGTGCCATCAGTGAGGCCCCGGGGAGATCGATGAACACTGAAGCTTTCTTT
d_gene: NA; j_gene: TRBJ2-7; v_gene: TRBV25-1; abundance: once; CDR3aa: CASGSVEQYF; CDR3nt: TGTGCCAGCGGTTCGGTCGAGCAGTACTTC
d_gene: NA; j_gene: TRBJ1-1; v_gene: TRBV4-1; abundance: NA; CDR3aa: CASRDTQGSYTEAFF; CDR3nt: TGCGCCAGCAGGGATACACAGGGATCCTACACTGAAGCTTTCTTT
d_gene: NA; j_gene: TRBJ2-7; v_gene: TRBV14; abundance: few; CDR3aa: CASSQDTLARTTFYEQYF; CDR3nt: TGTGCCAGCAGCCAAGATACACTAGCTAGAACTACTTTCTACGAGCAGTACTTC